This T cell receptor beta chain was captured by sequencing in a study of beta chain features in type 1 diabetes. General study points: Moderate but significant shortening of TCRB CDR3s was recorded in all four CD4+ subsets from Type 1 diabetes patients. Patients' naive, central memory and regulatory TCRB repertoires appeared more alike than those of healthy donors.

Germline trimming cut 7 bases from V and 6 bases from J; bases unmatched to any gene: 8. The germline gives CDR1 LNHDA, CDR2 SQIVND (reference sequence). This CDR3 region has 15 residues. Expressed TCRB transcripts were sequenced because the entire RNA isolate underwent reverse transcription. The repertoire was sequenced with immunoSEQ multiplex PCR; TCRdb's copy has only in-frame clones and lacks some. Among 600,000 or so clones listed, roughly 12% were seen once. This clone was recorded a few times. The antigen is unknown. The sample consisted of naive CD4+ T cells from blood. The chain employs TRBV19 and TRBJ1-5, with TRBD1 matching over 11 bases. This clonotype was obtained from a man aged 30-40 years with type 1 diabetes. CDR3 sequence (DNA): TGTGCCAGTATCGGGACAGGGGGATTGGGTCAGCCCCAGCATTTT. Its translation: CASIGTGGLGQPQHF.